A selection of T cell receptor beta chains follows, all from one sample in a study of blood T cells in healthy people across ages. Using its own MiXCR run on the 5' RACE reads, TCRdb lists one record per CDR3 protein. The sample yields 1.5 million to 2 million distinct CDR3 sequences, roughly 52% seen once. Sequences were obtained from blood. The receptors were gathered from a woman between 40 and 55 years old in good health. Each CDR3 is given with its conserved first and last residue. The order of the fields is D gene, J gene, clone size, V gene, CDR3 DNA, CDR3 protein. A D gene is named only where the DNA matches it firmly. Size tells how often a clone was seen (once, few, many) or the class of an expanded clone, and some rows leave it out.

d_gene: .
j_gene: TRBJ2-1
abundance: .
v_gene: TRBV7-2
CDR3nt: TGTGCCAGCAGCCAAGGGACGGAGACCTACAATGAGCAGTTCTTC
CDR3aa: CASSQGTETYNEQFF

d_gene: TRBD2
j_gene: TRBJ2-3
abundance: .
v_gene: TRBV11-1
CDR3nt: TGTGCCAGCGGAACGGGACTAGCGGACACAGATACGCAGTATTTT
CDR3aa: CASGTGLADTDTQYF

d_gene: .
j_gene: TRBJ2-7
abundance: .
v_gene: TRBV20-1
CDR3nt: TGCAGTGCTAGAGGATTCTCAACCCCCTACGAGCAGTACTTC
CDR3aa: CSARGFSTPYEQYF

d_gene: .
j_gene: TRBJ2-7
abundance: .
v_gene: TRBV2
CDR3nt: TGTGCCAGGGGGAGGGACACGGGCGAGCAGTACTTC
CDR3aa: CARGRDTGEQYF

d_gene: .
j_gene: TRBJ2-4
abundance: .
v_gene: TRBV7-9
CDR3nt: TGTGCCAGCAGCGGCATAGTGAAAAACATTCAGTACTTC
CDR3aa: CASSGIVKNIQYF

d_gene: .
j_gene: TRBJ2-1
abundance: few
v_gene: TRBV3-1
CDR3nt: TGTGCCAGCAGCCAAGACCCCTCCCAAAATGAGCAGTTCTTC
CDR3aa: CASSQDPSQNEQFF

d_gene: .
j_gene: TRBJ2-7
abundance: .
v_gene: TRBV28
CDR3nt: TGTGCCATTGGGACCTCCTACGAGCAGTACTTC
CDR3aa: CAIGTSYEQYF

d_gene: .
j_gene: TRBJ2-5
abundance: .
v_gene: TRBV5-1
CDR3nt: TGCGCCAGCAGCAGGACGGCAGTATGGGATGAGCAGTACTTC
CDR3aa: CASSRTAVWDEQYF

d_gene: TRBD2
j_gene: TRBJ2-1
abundance: few
v_gene: TRBV4-2
CDR3nt: TGTGCCAGCAGCCAGGGGGGAAGCGGGGGATACAATGAGCAGTTCTTC
CDR3aa: CASSQGGSGGYNEQFF

d_gene: TRBD1
j_gene: TRBJ2-1
abundance: many
v_gene: TRBV7-8
CDR3nt: TGTGCCAGCAGCCCAAGGACAGGTCGCTCCTACAATGAGCAGTTCTTC
CDR3aa: CASSPRTGRSYNEQFF

d_gene: .
j_gene: TRBJ2-3
abundance: once
v_gene: TRBV6-1
CDR3nt: TGTGCCAGCAGTTCCCTCCCGAAATCTAGCACAGATACGCAGTATTTT
CDR3aa: CASSSLPKSSTDTQYF

d_gene: TRBD2
j_gene: TRBJ2-1
abundance: few
v_gene: TRBV28
CDR3nt: TGTGCCAGCAGCTTAGCGGGGGGGCTTAGTTATGAGCAGTTCTTC
CDR3aa: CASSLAGGLSYEQFF